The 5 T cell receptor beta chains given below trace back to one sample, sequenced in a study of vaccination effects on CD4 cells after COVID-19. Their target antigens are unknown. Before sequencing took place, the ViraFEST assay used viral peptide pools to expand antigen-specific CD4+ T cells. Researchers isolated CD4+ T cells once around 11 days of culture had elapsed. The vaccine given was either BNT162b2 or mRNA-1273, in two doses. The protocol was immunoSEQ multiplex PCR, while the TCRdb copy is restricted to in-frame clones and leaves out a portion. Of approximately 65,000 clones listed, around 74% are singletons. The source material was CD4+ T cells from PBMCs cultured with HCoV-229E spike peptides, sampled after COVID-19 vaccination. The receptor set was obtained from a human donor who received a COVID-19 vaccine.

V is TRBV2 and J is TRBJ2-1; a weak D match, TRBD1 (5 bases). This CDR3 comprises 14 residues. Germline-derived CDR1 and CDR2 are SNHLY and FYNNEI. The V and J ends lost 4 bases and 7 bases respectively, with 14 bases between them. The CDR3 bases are TGTGCCAGCAGTGCAACCAGGGTGGGAAATGAGCAGTTCTTC. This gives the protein CASSATRVGNEQFF.

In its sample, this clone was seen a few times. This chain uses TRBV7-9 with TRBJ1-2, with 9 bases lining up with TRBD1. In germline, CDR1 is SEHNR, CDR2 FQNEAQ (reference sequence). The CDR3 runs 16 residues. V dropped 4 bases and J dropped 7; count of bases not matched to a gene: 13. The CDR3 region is CASSSPGQGKISGYTF. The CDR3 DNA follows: TGTGCCAGCAGCTCCCCCGGACAGGGGAAAATTAGTGGCTACACCTTC.

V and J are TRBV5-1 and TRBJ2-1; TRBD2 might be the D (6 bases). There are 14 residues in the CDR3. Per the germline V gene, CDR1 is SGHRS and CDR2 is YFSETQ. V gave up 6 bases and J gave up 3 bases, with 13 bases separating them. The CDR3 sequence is CASMVGGYYNEQFF. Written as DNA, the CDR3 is TGCGCCAGCATGGTTGGAGGGTACTACAATGAGCAGTTCTTC.

CDR3 residues: CATSDPGTSGYQETQYF. CDR3 in DNA: TGTGCCACCAGTGATCCTGGGACTAGCGGATACCAAGAGACCCAGTACTTC. The chain links TRBV24-1 to TRBJ2-5; TRBD2 aligns across 11 bases. This CDR3 comprises 17 residues. Germline trimming cut 3 bases from V and 0 bases from J; bases unmatched to any gene: 5. Per germline, CDR1 KGHDR and CDR2 SFDVKD.

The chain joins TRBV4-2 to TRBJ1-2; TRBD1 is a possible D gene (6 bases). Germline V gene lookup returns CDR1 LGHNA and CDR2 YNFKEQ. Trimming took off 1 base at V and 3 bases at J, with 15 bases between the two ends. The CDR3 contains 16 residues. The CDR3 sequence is CASSQANFGGDYGYTF. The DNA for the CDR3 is TGTGCCAGCAGCCAAGCGAACTTCGGGGGCGACTATGGCTACACCTTC.